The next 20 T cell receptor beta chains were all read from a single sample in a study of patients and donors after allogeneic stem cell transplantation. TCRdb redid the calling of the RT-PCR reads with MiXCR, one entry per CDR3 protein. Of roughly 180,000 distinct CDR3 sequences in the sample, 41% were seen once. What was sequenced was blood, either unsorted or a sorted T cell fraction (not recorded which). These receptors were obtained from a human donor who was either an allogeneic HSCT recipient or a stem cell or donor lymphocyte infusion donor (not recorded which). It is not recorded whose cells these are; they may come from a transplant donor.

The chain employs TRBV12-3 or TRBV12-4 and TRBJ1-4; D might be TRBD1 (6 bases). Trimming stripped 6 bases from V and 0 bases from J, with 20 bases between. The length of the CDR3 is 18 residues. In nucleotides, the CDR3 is TGTGCCAGCAGAATAACAGGGTACAAGCCTGCAACTAATGAAAAACTGTTTTTT. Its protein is CASRITGYKPATNEKLFF.

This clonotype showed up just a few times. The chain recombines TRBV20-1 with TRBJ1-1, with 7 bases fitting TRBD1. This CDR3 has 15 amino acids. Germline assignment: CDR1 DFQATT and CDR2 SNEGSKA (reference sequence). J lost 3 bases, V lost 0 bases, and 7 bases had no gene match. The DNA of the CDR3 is TGCAGTGCTAGAGATTTTGACAGGGTATACACTGAAGCTTTCTTT. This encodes CSARDFDRVYTEAFF.

As DNA, the CDR3 is TGCAGCGTCGCCGGGACTGGGGTTGAGGATGAGCAGTTCTTC. It yields the protein CSVAGTGVEDEQFF. The V gene is TRBV29-1, the J gene TRBJ2-1; D possibly corresponds to TRBD2 (6 bases). Deletions cut 6 bases from V and 8 bases from J, with 20 bases between. The CDR3 runs 14 residues. Germline V gives CDR1 SQVTM, CDR2 ANQGSEA.

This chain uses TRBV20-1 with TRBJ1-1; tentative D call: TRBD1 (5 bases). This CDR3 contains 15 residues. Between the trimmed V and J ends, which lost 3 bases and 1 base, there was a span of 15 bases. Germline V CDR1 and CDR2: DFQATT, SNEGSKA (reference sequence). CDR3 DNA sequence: TGCAGTGCTAGGGAAGCTGGGGGAGGGAACACTGAAGCTTTCTTT. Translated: CSAREAGGGNTEAFF.

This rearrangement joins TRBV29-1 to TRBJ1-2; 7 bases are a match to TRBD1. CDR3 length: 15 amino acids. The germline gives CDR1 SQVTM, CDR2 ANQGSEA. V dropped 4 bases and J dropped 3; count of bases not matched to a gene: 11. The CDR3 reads CSVGMTGSLDYGYTF. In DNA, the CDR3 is TGCAGCGTTGGGATGACAGGGTCCCTAGACTATGGCTACACCTTC.

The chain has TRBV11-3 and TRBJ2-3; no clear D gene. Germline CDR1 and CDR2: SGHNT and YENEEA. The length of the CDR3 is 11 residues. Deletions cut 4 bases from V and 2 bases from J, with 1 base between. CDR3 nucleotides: TGTGCCAGCAGCTACACAGATACGCAGTATTTT. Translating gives CASSYTDTQYF.

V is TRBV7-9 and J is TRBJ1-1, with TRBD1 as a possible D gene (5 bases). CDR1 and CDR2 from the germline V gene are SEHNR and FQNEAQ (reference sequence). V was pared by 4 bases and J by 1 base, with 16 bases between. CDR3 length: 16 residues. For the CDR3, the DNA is TGTGCCAGCAGCTCTGTCATCCTGACAGCGAACACTGAAGCTTTCTTT. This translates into CASSSVILTANTEAFF.

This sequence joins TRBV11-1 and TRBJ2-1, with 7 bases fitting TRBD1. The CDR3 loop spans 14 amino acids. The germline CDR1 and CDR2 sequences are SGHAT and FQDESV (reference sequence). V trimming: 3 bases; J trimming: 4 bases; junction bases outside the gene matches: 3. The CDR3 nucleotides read TGTGCCAGCAGCTTTACAGGGGCTTACAATGAGCAGTTCTTC. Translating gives CASSFTGAYNEQFF.

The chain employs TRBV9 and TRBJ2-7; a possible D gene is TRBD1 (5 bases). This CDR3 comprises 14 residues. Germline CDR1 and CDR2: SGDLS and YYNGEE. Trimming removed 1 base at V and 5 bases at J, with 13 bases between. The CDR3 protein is CASSVSWGLDEQYF. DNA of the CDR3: TGTGCCAGCAGCGTATCGTGGGGCCTGGACGAGCAGTACTTC.

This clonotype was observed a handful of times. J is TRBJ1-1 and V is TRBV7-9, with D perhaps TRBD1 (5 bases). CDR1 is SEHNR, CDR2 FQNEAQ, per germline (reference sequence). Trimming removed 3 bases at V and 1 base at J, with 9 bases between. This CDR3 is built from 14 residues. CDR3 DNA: TGTGCCAGCAGCTTGAACCAGGGGAACACTGAAGCTTTCTTT. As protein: CASSLNQGNTEAFF. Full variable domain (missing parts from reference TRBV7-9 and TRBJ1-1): DTGVSQNPRHKITKRGQNVTFRCDPISEHNRLYWYRQTLGQGPEFLTYFQNEAQLEKSRLLSDRFSAERPKGSFSTLEIQRTEQGDSAMYLCASSLNQGNTEAFFGQGTRLTVV.

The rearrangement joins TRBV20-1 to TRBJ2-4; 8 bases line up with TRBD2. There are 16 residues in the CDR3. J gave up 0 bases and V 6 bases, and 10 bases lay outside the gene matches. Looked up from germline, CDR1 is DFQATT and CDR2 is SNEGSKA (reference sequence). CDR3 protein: CSASGRGGIAKNIQYF. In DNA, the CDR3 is TGCAGTGCCAGCGGGAGAGGGGGAATAGCCAAAAACATTCAGTACTTC.

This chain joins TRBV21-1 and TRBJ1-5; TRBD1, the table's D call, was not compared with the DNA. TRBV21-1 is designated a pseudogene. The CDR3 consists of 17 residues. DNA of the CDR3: TGTGCCAGCAGCAGGCGGGGACAGGGGATTAGCAATCAGCCCCAGCATTTT. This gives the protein CASSRRGQGISNQPQHF.

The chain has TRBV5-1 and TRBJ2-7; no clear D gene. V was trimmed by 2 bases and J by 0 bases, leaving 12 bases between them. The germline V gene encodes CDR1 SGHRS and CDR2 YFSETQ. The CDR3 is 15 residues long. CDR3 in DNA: TGCGCCAGCAGCTTTTTGGCGGCACCCTCCTACGAGCAGTACTTC. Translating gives CASSFLAAPSYEQYF.

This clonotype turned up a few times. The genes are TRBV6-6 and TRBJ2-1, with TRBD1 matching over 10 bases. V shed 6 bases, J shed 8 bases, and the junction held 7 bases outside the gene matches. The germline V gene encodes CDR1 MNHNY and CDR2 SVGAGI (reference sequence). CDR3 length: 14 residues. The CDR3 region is CASSPGQGPDEQFF. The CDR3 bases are TGTGCCAGCAGCCCGGGACAGGGGCCCGATGAGCAGTTCTTC.

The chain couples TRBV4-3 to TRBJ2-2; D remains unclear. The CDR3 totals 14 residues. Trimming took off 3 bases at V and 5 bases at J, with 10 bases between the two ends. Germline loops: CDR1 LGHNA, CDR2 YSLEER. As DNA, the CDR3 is TGCGCCAGCAGCCACTTCAGGCAGACCGGGGAGCTGTTTTTT. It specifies CASSHFRQTGELFF.

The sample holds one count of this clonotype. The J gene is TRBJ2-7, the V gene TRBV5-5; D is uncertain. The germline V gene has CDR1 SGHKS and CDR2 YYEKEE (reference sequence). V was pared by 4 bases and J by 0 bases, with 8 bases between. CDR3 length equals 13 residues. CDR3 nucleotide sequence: TGTGCCAGCAGCGTTGACTTCTCCTACGAGCAGTACTTC. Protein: CASSVDFSYEQYF.

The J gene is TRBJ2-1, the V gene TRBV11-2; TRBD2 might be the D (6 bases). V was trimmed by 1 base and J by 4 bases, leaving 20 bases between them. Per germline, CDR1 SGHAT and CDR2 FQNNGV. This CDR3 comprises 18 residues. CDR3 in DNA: TGTGCCAGCAGCTTAGTGAAGGGGACTCGCAGGGCGTACAATGAGCAGTTCTTC. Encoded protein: CASSLVKGTRRAYNEQFF. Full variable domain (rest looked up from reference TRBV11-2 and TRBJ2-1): EAGVAQSPRYKIIEKRQSVAFWCNPISGHATLYWYQQILGQGPKLLIQFQNNGVVDDSQLPKDRFSAERLKGVDSTLKIQPAKLEDSAVYLCASSLVKGTRRAYNEQFFGPGTRLTVL.

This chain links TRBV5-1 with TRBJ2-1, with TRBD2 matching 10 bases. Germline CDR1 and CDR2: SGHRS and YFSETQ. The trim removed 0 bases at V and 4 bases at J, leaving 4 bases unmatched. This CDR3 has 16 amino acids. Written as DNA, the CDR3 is TGCGCCAGCAGCTTGGTACGGACTAGCGGATACAATGAGCAGTTCTTC. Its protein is CASSLVRTSGYNEQFF.

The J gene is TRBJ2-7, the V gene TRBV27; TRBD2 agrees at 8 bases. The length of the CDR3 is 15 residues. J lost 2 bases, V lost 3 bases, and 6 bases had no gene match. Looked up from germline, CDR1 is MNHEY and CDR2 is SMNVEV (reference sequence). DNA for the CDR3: TGTGCCAGCAGTTTCAGCGGGAGTAATACCTACGAGCAGTACTTC. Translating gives CASSFSGSNTYEQYF.

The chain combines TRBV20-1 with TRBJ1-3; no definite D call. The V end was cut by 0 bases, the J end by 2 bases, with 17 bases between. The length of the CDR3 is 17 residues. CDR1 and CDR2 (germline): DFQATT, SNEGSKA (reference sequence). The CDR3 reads CSARDPSPLGAGNTIYF. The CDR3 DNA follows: TGCAGTGCTAGAGATCCCTCTCCTTTGGGCGCTGGAAACACCATATATTTT.